This T cell receptor (beta chain) was profiled in a study of T cell responses to AZD1222 COVID-19 vaccine. Pooling was applied to second doses at about 4 or about 12 weeks. The study, taken as a whole, reports: Rises in breadth and depth of Spike-specific TCRs came after two AZD1222 doses. No day 14 peak samples; only post-peak repertoires were characterized. There were mostly white British donors and more females than males, and clonal diversity was possibly underestimated.

Germline CDR1 SGHDN, CDR2 FVKESK. The CDR3 runs to 13 residues. Trimming took off 3 bases at V and 4 bases at J, with 10 bases between the two ends. Sequencing used immunoSEQ multiplex PCR; TCRdb keeps in-frame clones, though not all of them. The repertoire holds over 65,000 clones, with 89% as singletons. Turning to this clone: No antigen is known for it.

This clonotype originated in an adult who received the AZD1222 COVID-19 vaccine. The genes are TRBV14 and TRBJ2-7, with a tentative D call TRBD1 (5 bases). Here the sequenced sample was peripheral blood, taken 28 days after the second AZD1222 dose. In DNA, the CDR3 is TGTGCCAGCAGCCACATAGGGGTGTACGAGCAGTACTTC. Translation: CASSHIGVYEQYF.